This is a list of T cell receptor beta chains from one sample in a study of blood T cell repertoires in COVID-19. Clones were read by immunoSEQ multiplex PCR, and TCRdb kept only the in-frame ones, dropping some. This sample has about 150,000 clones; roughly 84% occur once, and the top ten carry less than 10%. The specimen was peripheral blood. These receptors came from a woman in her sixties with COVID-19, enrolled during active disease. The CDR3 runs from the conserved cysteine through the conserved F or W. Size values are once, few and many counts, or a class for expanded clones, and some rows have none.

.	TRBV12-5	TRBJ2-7	CADRGTPNNGTRAREQYF
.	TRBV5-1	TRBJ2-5	CASSFTGGETQYF
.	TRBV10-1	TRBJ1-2	CASTASLLYGYTF
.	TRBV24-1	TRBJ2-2	CATSDSGTPNTGELFF
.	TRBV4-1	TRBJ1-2	CASSQEGSPGKLYGYTF
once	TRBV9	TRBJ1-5	CASSGTVSNQPQHF
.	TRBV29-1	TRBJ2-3	CSVPGTGSLDTQYF
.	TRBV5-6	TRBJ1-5	CASSPEGGYSNQPQHF
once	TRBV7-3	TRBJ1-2	CASSFPGELGYTF
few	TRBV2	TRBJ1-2	CASSEGIREAIYGYTF
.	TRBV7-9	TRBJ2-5	CASSPQGALQTQYF
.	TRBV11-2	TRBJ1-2	CASSPGGNYGYTF
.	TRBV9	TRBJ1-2	CASSVEGGRILSYTF
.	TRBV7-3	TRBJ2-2	CASSLQRGHGELFF
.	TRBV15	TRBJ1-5	CATSAQSPYSNQPQHF
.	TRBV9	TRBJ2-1	CASSVGTSGGGEQFF
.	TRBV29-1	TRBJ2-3	CSVDPRRLSTQYF
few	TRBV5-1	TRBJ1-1	CASSPDGQGGNTEAFF
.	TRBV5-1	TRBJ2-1	CASSLLRASGRGEQFF
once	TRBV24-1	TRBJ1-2	CATSPGTGLDYGYTF
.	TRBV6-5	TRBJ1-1	CASSPTGGRTEAFF
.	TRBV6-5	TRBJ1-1	CASKEGQATLEAFF
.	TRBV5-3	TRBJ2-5	CARSSQIRGSLQETQYF
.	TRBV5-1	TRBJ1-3	CASSLGGISSGNTIYF
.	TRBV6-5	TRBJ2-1	CASSRDRFDEQFF
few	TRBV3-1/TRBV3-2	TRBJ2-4	CASSPRAENIQYF
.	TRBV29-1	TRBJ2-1	CSALGGGWSYEQFF
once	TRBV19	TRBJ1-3	CASSIGLLSGNTIYF
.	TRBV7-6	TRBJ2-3	CASSSIAGGPADTQYF
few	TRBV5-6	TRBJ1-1	CASSYGLVTEAFF
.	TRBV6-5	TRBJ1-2	CASRQGSEGYTF
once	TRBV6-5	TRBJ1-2	CASSSRTGYGYTF
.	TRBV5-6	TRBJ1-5	CASSFYRRGDQPQHF
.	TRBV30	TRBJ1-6	CAWSPQDRKNSPLHF
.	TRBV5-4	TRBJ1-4	CASSINRGLNEKLFF
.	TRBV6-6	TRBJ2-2	CASSRLAGGNGELFF
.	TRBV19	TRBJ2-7	CASSIGSGSHHEQYF
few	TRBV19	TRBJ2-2	CASSETSGSKTGELFF
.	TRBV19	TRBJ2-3	CASSIGRGGLTDTQYF
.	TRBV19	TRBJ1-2	CASSMFQGNYGYTF